These 13 T cell receptor beta chains were sequenced from one sample in a study of CD8+ T cells in alopecia areata. Treatment specified: oral pan-JAK inhibitor, 5-10 mg twice daily. cDNA reverse transcribed from extracted RNA served as the sequencing template. TCRdb's copy holds only in-frame clones and misses some; the assay was immunoSEQ multiplex PCR. Of 90,000 to 150,000 clones detected, about 50% appear once; the ten largest clones hold roughly 0.5%. The specimen was CD4+ T cells sorted from blood, collected at week 4, from a patient treated with tofacitinib. All receptors derive from a human donor with alopecia areata.

The rearrangement uses TRBV6-1 and TRBJ1-2; no reliable D call. From germline, CDR1 is MNHNS and CDR2 SASEGT. The CDR3 totals 14 residues. The V and J ends lost 6 bases and 0 bases respectively, with 11 bases between them. CDR3 protein: CASRPSGTNYGYTF. CDR3 nucleotide sequence: TGTGCCAGCAGACCGTCCGGGACTAACTATGGCTACACCTTC.

V usage is TRBV15 and J usage is TRBJ2-7; D is perhaps TRBD1 (6 bases). This CDR3 spans 14 amino acids. Trimming removed 2 bases from V and 6 bases from J, with 14 bases in between. Germline V lookup: CDR1 LNHNV, CDR2 YYDKDF (reference sequence). The CDR3 DNA reads as TGTGCCACCAGCAGACCTTCTGGGGGCGGCGAGCAGTACTTC. Its protein is CATSRPSGGGEQYF. Supplemented by reference TRBV15 and TRBJ2-7, the full variable domain reads DAMVIQNPRYQVTQFGKPVTLSCSQTLNHNVMYWYQQKSSQAPKLLFHYYDKDFNNEADTPDNFQSRRPNTSFCFLDIRSPGLGDTAMYLCATSRPSGGGEQYFGPGTRLTVT.

In this sample, this clone turned up once. This chain links TRBV30 with TRBJ1-1, with unresolved D. The CDR3 contains 14 residues. Trimming left V 0 bases short and J 1 base short, with 9 bases between. CDR1 is GTSNPN, CDR2 SVGIG, per germline (reference sequence). The CDR3 sequence: CAWSVHEGNTEAFF. The CDR3 nucleotides read TGTGCCTGGAGTGTACATGAAGGGAACACTGAAGCTTTCTTT.

The chain uses TRBV30 and TRBJ2-4; D remains ambiguous. The CDR3 sequence is 13 residues long. Trimming removed 1 base from V and 6 bases from J, with 10 bases in between. The V gene's germline CDR1 is GTSNPN and CDR2 SVGIG (reference sequence). The DNA for the CDR3 is TGTGCCTGGAGTGGGCAAACACGAAACATTCAGTACTTC. Translating it yields CAWSGQTRNIQYF.

The J gene is TRBJ2-6, the V gene TRBV29-1; D not resolved. This CDR3 spans 12 amino acids. Germline CDR1 reads SQVTM; CDR2 reads ANQGSEA. V was cut by 6 bases and J by 1 base, with 4 bases left in between. CDR3 sequence: CSVNSGANVLTF. CDR3 in DNA: TGCAGCGTCAATTCTGGGGCCAACGTCCTGACTTTC.

This sequence joins TRBV30 and TRBJ1-1; unclear D gene. With 0 bases removed from V and 7 bases from J, the gap between germline ends came to 9 bases. The CDR3 covers 12 residues. Germline CDR1 reads GTSNPN; CDR2 reads SVGIG (reference sequence). CDR3 in amino acids: CAWSVILVEAFF. The CDR3, as DNA: TGTGCCTGGAGTGTTATCTTAGTTGAAGCTTTCTTT.

The V and J genes are TRBV18 and TRBJ1-2; a possible D gene is TRBD1 (6 bases). This CDR3 has 13 amino acids. Germline lookup yields CDR1 KGHSH and CDR2 LQKENI. Trimming stripped 6 bases from V and 2 bases from J, with 10 bases between. This chain's CDR3 is CASSEQGNYGYTF. The CDR3 DNA reads as TGTGCCAGCTCGGAGCAGGGGAACTATGGCTACACCTTC.

This clone was recorded many times. V gene TRBV7-2 combines with J gene TRBJ2-6; no firm D call. The CDR3 is made up of 17 amino acids. In germline, CDR1 is SGHTA, CDR2 FQGNSA. Trimming cost V 5 bases and J 0 bases, with 14 bases left between them. CDR3 protein: CASSIRAIYSGANVLTF. DNA for the CDR3: TGTGCCAGCAGCATCCGGGCCATCTACTCTGGGGCCAACGTCCTGACTTTC.

The chain joins TRBV29-1 to TRBJ1-2; the D is unclear. Germline loops: CDR1 SQVTM, CDR2 ANQGSEA. The length of the CDR3 is 11 residues. V shed 7 bases and J shed 0 bases, with 6 bases lying between them. CDR3 nucleotide sequence: TGCAGCGGAGAGGCTAACTATGGCTACACCTTC. Its translation: CSGEANYGYTF. Full variable domain (missing parts from reference TRBV29-1 and TRBJ1-2): SAVISQKPSRDICQRGTSLTIQCQVDSQVTMMFWYRQQPGQSLTLIATANQGSEATYESGFVIDKFPISRPNLTFSTLTVSNMSPEDSSIYLCSGEANYGYTFGSGTRLTVV.

The chain is built from TRBV18 and TRBJ1-2; D may be TRBD1 (5 bases). The CDR3 totals 14 residues. V was pared by 2 bases and J by 4 bases, with 11 bases between. Germline CDR1 reads KGHSH; CDR2 reads LQKENI. The CDR3 region is CASSPEGRGYGYTF. CDR3 nucleotide sequence: TGTGCCAGCTCACCAGAGGGGAGGGGCTATGGCTACACCTTC. The full variable domain, completed using reference TRBV18 and TRBJ1-2, is NAGVMQNPRHLVRRRGQEARLRCSPMKGHSHVYWYRQLPEEGLKFMVYLQKENIIDESGMPKERFSAEFPKEGPSILRIQQVVRGDSAAYFCASSPEGRGYGYTFGSGTRLTVV.

This chain joins TRBV6-5 and TRBJ2-1; D call uncertain. V lost 5 bases, J lost 10 bases, and 12 bases lay in between. CDR3 length equals 12 residues. Looked up from germline, CDR1 is MNHEY and CDR2 is SVGAGI. The CDR3 reads CASSTLVGEQFF. The CDR3, as DNA: TGTGCCAGCAGTACCCTAGTGGGCGAGCAGTTCTTC.

This rearrangement joins TRBV7-9 to TRBJ2-7; the match to TRBD1 covers 9 bases. Germline V gives CDR1 SEHNR, CDR2 FQNEAQ (reference sequence). V was pared by 6 bases and J by 7 bases, with 7 bases of the junction left unmatched. CDR3 length: 13 residues. The CDR3, as DNA: TGTGCCAGCAGGGGACAGGGCGAGGGAGAGCAGTACTTC. This codes for CASRGQGEGEQYF.

The rearrangement joins TRBV6-6 to TRBJ1-2; D perhaps matches TRBD1 (5 bases). Germline CDR1 and CDR2: MNHNY and SVGAGI (reference sequence). The CDR3 totals 12 residues. Trimming cost V 6 bases and J 10 bases, with 15 bases left between them. This chain's CDR3 is CASRGLSSDYTF. In DNA, the CDR3 is TGTGCCAGCAGGGGACTCTCCTCGGACTACACCTTC.